This entry lists 15 T cell receptor beta chains sequenced from one sample in a study of blood T cell repertoires in COVID-19. The repertoire was sequenced with immunoSEQ multiplex PCR; TCRdb's copy has only in-frame clones and lacks some. The sample shows around 78,000 clones, just over 85% of them seen only once. Sequencing used peripheral blood. The receptors were gathered from a human donor in a cohort sampled during active COVID-19.

This chain joins TRBV12-5 and TRBJ2-3; 9 bases are shared with TRBD2. The CDR3 contains 19 residues. Germline V gene lookup returns CDR1 LGHNT and CDR2 FRNRAP. J gave up 0 bases and V 6 bases, and 16 bases lay outside the gene matches. In DNA form, the CDR3 reads TGTGCTAGTGGAGATAAAGGGGTAGCGGGAGATACTAGCACAGATACGCAGTATTTT. Translating gives CASGDKGVAGDTSTDTQYF.

The gene calls are TRBV7-2 and TRBJ1-1; the match to TRBD1 covers 11 bases. This CDR3 comprises 15 residues. Germline V CDR1 and CDR2: SGHTA, FQGNSA. V shed 3 bases, J shed 8 bases, and the junction held 8 bases outside the gene matches. In DNA, the CDR3 is TGTGCCAGCAGCTTCGGACAGGGGGCTATCGGGGAAGCTTTCTTT. It encodes CASSFGQGAIGEAFF.

The chain carries TRBV9 and TRBJ1-5; 8 nucleotides agree with TRBD1. This CDR3 has 15 residues. V trimming: 4 bases; J trimming: 3 bases; junction bases outside the gene matches: 6. Germline values: CDR1 SGDLS, CDR2 YYNGEE. The CDR3 protein is CASSPQGALNQPQHF. The DNA of the CDR3 is TGTGCCAGCAGCCCCCAGGGGGCCCTCAATCAGCCCCAGCATTTT.

The chain combines TRBV6-4 with TRBJ2-3, with 9 nucleotides matching TRBD2. Per germline, CDR1 MRHNA and CDR2 SNTAGT. The CDR3 totals 15 residues. J was trimmed by 2 bases and V by 4 bases; bases with no gene match: 4. The CDR3 is CASSARGGNTDTQYF. CDR3 in DNA: TGTGCCAGCAGTGCGCGGGGGGGGAACACAGATACGCAGTATTTT.

J is TRBJ2-7 and V is TRBV6-2 or TRBV6-3; possibly TRBD2 for D (5 bases). The CDR3 has 15 amino acids. The V and J ends lost 4 bases and 0 bases respectively, with 13 bases between them. The V gene's germline CDR1 is MNHEY and CDR2 SVGEGT. CDR3 residues: CASSLGSANSYEQYF. The CDR3 DNA follows: TGTGCCAGCAGTTTAGGTAGCGCCAACTCCTACGAGCAGTACTTC.

The chain uses TRBV19 and TRBJ1-2; D perhaps matches TRBD1 (6 bases). CDR1 is LNHDA and CDR2 is SQIVND in the germline V gene (reference sequence). The CDR3 totals 12 residues. The V and J ends lost 7 bases and 3 bases respectively, with 9 bases between them. CDR3 in DNA: TGTGCCAGTACCTACAGGGACTATGGCTACACCTTC. Protein sequence: CASTYRDYGYTF.

The V and J genes are TRBV5-1 and TRBJ2-1; the match to TRBD2 covers 12 bases. Germline V gene lookup returns CDR1 SGHRS and CDR2 YFSETQ. This CDR3 contains 17 residues. V shed 4 bases, J shed 0 bases, and the junction held 5 bases outside the gene matches. CDR3 protein: CASSGTSGPSSYNEQFF. In nucleotides, the CDR3 is TGCGCCAGCAGCGGGACTAGCGGGCCGAGCTCCTACAATGAGCAGTTCTTC.

This chain uses TRBV10-3 with TRBJ1-5; D gene uncertain. CDR3 length: 14 residues. Trimming removed 4 bases at V and 0 bases at J, with 7 bases between. Per the germline V gene, CDR1 is ENHRY and CDR2 is SYGVKD. Here the CDR3 reads CAISGSYSNQPQHF. CDR3 sequence (DNA): TGTGCCATCAGTGGGAGCTATAGCAATCAGCCCCAGCATTTT.

This chain uses TRBV10-3 with TRBJ2-7; a possible D gene is TRBD1 (7 bases). Trimming cost V 5 bases and J 6 bases, with 20 bases left between them. The CDR3 sequence is 15 residues long. Germline lookup yields CDR1 ENHRY and CDR2 SYGVKD. The CDR3 spells CAISPRGLVGSEQYF. CDR3 nucleotides: TGTGCCATCAGTCCGAGGGGGCTAGTCGGGAGCGAGCAGTACTTC.

The chain joins TRBV5-6 to TRBJ2-3, with TRBD1 matching over 10 bases. Per germline, CDR1 SGHDT and CDR2 YYEEEE. V shed 2 bases, J shed 4 bases, and the junction held 7 bases outside the gene matches. The CDR3 consists of 16 residues. The CDR3 bases are TGTGCCAGCAGCTTTTGGACAGGGGGAGGTGCAGATACGCAGTATTTT. Residues: CASSFWTGGGADTQYF.

The V gene is TRBV10-1, the J gene TRBJ2-7, with a weak D call TRBD1 (6 bases). With 8 bases removed from V and 6 bases from J, the gap between germline ends came to 23 bases. The CDR3 has 15 residues. Germline CDR1 WNHNN, CDR2 SYGVQD (reference sequence). The CDR3 spells CASPPVQGRDGEQYF. Here the CDR3 DNA reads TGCGCCAGCCCCCCCGTACAGGGCCGAGACGGCGAGCAGTACTTC.

This clone has a handful of counts. The gene calls are TRBV30 and TRBJ2-2, with unresolved D. Germline CDR1 and CDR2: GTSNPN and SVGIG (reference sequence). V shed 4 bases and J shed 6 bases, with 9 bases lying between them. The CDR3 consists of 12 residues. CDR3: CAWTVLSGELFF. The CDR3 coding sequence is TGTGCCTGGACAGTTTTATCCGGGGAGCTGTTTTTT.

The chain has TRBV5-1 and TRBJ2-1, with D maybe TRBD1 (6 bases). V shed 2 bases and J shed 8 bases, with 11 bases lying between them. The CDR3 totals 13 residues. Germline CDR1 is SGHRS and CDR2 is YFSETQ. CDR3 protein: CASSFTGRDEQFF. The CDR3 DNA follows: TGCGCCAGCAGCTTTACAGGGAGAGATGAGCAGTTCTTC.

This clone was counted once. Written as DNA, the CDR3 is TGTGCCAGCAGCTCCGGGACAGAAAGACTTGGCACAGATACGCAGTATTTT. It translates to CASSSGTERLGTDTQYF. The rearrangement joins TRBV6-2 or TRBV6-3 to TRBJ2-3; 7 bases map to TRBD1. The CDR3 runs to 17 residues. V trimming: 6 bases; J trimming: 1 base; junction bases outside the gene matches: 13. Germline CDR1 reads MNHEY; CDR2 reads SVGEGT.

The V and J genes are TRBV29-1 and TRBJ2-7; 8 positions match TRBD2. J gave up 3 bases and V 7 bases, and 8 bases lay outside the gene matches. CDR1 and CDR2 from the germline V gene are SQVTM and ANQGSEA. This CDR3 spans 13 amino acids. The DNA of the CDR3 is TGCAGCGCCGGACTAGCAGATCGCTACGAGCAGTACTTC. Translation: CSAGLADRYEQYF.